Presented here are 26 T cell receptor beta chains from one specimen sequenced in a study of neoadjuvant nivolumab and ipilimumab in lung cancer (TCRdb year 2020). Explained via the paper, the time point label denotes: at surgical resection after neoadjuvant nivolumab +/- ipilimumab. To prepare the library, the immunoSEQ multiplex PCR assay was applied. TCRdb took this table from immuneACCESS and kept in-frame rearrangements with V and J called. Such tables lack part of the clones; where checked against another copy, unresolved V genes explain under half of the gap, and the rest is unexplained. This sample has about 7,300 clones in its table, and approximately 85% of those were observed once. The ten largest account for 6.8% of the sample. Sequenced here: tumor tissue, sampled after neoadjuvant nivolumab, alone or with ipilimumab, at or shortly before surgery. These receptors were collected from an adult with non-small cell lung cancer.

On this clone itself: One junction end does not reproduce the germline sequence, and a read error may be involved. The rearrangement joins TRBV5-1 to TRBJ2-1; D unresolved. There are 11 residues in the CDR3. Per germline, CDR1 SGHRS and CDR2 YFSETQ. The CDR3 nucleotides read TGCGCCAGCACCCTATACAGTGAGCAGTTCTTC. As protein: CASTLYSEQFF.

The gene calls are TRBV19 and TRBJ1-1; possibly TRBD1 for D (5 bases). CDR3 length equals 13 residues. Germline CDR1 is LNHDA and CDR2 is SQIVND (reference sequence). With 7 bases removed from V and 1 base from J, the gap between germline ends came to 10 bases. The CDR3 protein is CASTLDRNTEAFF. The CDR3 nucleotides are TGTGCCAGTACCTTAGACAGGAACACTGAAGCTTTCTTT. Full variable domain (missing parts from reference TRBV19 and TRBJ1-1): DGGITQSPKYLFRKEGQNVTLSCEQNLNHDAMYWYRQDPGQGLRLIYYSQIVNDFQKGDIAEGYSVSREKKESFPLTVTSAQKNPTAFYLCASTLDRNTEAFFGQGTRLTVV.

CDR3 in DNA: TGTGCCAGCAGCTCCGGGACAGACCTTTCGCCCCAGCATTTT. Translated: CASSSGTDLSPQHF. J is TRBJ1-5 and V is TRBV6-5, with 7 bases that match TRBD1. V lost 6 bases and J lost 9; bases outside the gene matches: 11. Germline CDR1 reads MNHEY; CDR2 reads SVGAGI. This CDR3 comprises 14 residues.

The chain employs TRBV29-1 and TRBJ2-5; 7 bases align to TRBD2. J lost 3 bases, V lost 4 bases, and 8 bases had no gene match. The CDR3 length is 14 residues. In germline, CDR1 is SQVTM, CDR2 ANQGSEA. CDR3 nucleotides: TGCAGCGTTGCGGTTGCGGGAGTTAAAGAGACCCAGTACTTC. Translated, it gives CSVAVAGVKETQYF.

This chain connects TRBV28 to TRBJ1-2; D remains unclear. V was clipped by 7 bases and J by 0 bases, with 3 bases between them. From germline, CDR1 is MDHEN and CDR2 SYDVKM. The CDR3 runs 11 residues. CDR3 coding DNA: TGTGCCAGCACCTCTAACTATGGCTACACCTTC. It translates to CASTSNYGYTF.

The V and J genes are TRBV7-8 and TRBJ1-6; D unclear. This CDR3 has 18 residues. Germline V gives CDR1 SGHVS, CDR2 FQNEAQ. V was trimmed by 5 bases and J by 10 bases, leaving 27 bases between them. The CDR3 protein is CASSPAPLSGVIISPLHF. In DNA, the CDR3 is TGTGCCAGCAGCCCCGCCCCCCTGAGCGGAGTAATTATATCACCCCTCCACTTT.

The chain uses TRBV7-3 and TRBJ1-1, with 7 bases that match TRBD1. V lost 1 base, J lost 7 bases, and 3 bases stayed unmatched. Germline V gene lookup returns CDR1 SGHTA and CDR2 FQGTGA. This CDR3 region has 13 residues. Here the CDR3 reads CASSLRRDSEAFF. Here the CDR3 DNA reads TGTGCCAGCAGCTTAAGACGGGACAGTGAAGCTTTCTTT.

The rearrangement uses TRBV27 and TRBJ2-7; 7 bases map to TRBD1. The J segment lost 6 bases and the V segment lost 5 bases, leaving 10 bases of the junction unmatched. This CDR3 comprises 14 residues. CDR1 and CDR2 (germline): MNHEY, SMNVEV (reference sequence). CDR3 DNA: TGTGCCAGCAGTCGAGCAGACAGGGTCGGCGAGCAGTACTTC. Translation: CASSRADRVGEQYF.

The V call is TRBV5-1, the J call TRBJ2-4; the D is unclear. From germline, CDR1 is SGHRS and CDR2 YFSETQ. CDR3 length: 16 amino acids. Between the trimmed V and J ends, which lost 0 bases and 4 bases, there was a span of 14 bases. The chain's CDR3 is CASSLEVAGKKNIQYF. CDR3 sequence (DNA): TGCGCCAGCAGCTTGGAGGTGGCAGGCAAGAAAAACATTCAGTACTTC.

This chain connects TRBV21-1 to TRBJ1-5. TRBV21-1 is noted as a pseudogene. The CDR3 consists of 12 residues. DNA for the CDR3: TGTGCCAGGGCGCCCAGCAATCAGCCCCAGCATTTT. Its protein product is CARAPSNQPQHF.

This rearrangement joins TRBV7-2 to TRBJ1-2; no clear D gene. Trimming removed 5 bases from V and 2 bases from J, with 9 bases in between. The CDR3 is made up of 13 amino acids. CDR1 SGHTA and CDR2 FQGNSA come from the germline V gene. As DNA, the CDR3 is TGTGCCAGCAGCCAGGACCGGAACTATGGCTACACCTTC. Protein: CASSQDRNYGYTF.

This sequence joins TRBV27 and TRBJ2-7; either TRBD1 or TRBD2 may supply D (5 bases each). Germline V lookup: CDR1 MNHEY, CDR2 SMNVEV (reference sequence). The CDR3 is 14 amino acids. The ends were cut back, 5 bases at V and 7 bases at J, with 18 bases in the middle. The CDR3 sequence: CASSPVAGSGEQYF. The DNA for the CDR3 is TGTGCCAGCAGTCCGGTGGCAGGGTCGGGGGAGCAGTACTTC.

The CDR3: CASRGAPGALLQETQYF. Written as DNA, the CDR3 is TGTGCCAGCAGAGGTGCCCCCGGGGCGTTACTCCAAGAGACCCAGTACTTC. This chain joins TRBV27 and TRBJ2-5; D tentatively fits TRBD1 or TRBD2 (5 bases each). Germline CDR1 reads MNHEY; CDR2 reads SMNVEV (reference sequence). There are 17 residues in the CDR3. Trimming pared 6 bases from V and 1 base from J, leaving 21 bases between.

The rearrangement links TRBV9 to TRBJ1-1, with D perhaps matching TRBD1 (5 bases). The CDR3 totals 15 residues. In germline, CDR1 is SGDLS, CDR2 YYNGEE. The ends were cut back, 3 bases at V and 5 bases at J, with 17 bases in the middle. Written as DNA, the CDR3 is TGTGCCAGCAGCGGGGACTCTCATCCCGGTACTGAAGCTTTCTTT. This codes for CASSGDSHPGTEAFF.

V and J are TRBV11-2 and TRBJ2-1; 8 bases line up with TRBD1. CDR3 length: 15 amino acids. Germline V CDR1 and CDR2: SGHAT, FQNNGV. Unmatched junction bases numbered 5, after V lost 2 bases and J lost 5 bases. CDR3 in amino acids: CASSLQGAAHNEQFF. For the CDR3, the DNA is TGTGCCAGCAGCTTACAGGGGGCCGCACACAATGAGCAGTTCTTC. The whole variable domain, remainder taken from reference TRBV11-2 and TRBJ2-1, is EAGVAQSPRYKIIEKRQSVAFWCNPISGHATLYWYQQILGQGPKLLIQFQNNGVVDDSQLPKDRFSAERLKGVDSTLKIQPAKLEDSAVYLCASSLQGAAHNEQFFGPGTRLTVL.

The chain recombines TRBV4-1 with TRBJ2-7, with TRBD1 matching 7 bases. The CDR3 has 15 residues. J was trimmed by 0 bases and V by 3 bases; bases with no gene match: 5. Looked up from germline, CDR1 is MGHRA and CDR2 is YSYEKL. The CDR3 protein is CASSQDDRASYEQYF. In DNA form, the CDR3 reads TGCGCCAGCAGCCAGGATGACAGGGCCTCCTACGAGCAGTACTTC.

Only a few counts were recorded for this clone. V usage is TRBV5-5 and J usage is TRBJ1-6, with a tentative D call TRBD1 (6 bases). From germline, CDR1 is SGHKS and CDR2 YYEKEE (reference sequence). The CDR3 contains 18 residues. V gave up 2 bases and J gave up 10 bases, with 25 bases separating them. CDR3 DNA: TGTGCCAGCAGCTTCTTCGGGTTCGGGGGCTCAGTCGTCTCACCCCTCCACTTT. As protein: CASSFFGFGGSVVSPLHF.

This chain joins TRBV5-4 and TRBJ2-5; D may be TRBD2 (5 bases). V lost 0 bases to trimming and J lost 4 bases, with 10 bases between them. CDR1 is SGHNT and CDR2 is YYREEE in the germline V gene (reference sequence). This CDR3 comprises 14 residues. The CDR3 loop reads CASSLAGVGETQYF. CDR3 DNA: TGTGCCAGCAGCTTGGCCGGGGTTGGAGAGACCCAGTACTTC. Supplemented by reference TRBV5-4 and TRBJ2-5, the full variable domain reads ETGVTQSPTHLIKTRGQQVTLRCSSQSGHNTVSWYQQALGQGPQFIFQYYREEENGRGNFPPRFSGLQFPNYSSELNVNALELDDSALYLCASSLAGVGETQYFGPGTRLLVL.

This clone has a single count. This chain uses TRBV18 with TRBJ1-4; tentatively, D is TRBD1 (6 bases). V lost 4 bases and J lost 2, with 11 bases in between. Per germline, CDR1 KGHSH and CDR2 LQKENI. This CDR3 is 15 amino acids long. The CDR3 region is CASSLQGSTNEKLFF. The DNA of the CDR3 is TGTGCCAGCTCACTCCAGGGGAGTACTAATGAAAAACTGTTTTTT.

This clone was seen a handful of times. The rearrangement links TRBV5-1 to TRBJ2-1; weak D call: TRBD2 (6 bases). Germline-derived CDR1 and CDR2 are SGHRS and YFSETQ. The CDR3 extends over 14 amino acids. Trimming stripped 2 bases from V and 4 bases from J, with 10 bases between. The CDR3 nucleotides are TGCGCCAGCAGCTTTGGGGGACTTTACAATGAGCAGTTCTTC. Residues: CASSFGGLYNEQFF. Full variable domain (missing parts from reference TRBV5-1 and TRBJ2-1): KAGVTQTPRYLIKTRGQQVTLSCSPISGHRSVSWYQQTPGQGLQFLFEYFSETQRNKGNFPGRFSGRQFSNSRSEMNVSTLELGDSALYLCASSFGGLYNEQFFGPGTRLTVL.

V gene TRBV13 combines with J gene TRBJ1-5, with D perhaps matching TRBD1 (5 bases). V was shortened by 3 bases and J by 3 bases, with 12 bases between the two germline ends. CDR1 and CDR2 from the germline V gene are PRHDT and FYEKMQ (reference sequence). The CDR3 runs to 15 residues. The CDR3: CASSFSRGYNQPQHF. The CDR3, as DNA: TGTGCCAGCAGCTTCTCGAGGGGATACAATCAGCCCCAGCATTTT.

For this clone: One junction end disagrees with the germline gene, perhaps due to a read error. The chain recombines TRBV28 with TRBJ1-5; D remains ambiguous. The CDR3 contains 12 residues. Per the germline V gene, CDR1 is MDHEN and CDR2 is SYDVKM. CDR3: CASRISDQPQHF. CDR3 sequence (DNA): TGTGCCAGCAGGATTAGCGATCAGCCCCAGCATTTT.

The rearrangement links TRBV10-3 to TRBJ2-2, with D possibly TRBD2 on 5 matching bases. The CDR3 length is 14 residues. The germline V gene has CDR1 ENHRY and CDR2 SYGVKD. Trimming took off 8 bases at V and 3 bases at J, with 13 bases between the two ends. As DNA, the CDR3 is TGTGCCATCGGACGCGGGTTAGACACCGGGGAGCTGTTTTTT. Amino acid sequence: CAIGRGLDTGELFF.

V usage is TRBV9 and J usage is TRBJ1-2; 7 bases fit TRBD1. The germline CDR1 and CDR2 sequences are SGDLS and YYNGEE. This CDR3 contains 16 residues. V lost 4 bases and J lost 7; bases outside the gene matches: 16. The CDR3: CASSQRPGDSLFGYTF. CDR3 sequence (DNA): TGTGCCAGCAGCCAAAGACCGGGGGACAGCCTTTTTGGCTACACCTTC.

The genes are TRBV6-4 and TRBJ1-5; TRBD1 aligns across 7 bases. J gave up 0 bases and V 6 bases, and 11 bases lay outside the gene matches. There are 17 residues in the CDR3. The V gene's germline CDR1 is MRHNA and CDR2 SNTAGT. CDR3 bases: TGTGCCAGCAGGGCGGACAGGCCACTTTTTAGCAATCAGCCCCAGCATTTT. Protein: CASRADRPLFSNQPQHF.

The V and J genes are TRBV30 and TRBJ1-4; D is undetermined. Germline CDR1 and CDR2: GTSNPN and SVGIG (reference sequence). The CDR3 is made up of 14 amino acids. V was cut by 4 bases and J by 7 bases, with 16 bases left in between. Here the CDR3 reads CAWTLKGLGEKLFF. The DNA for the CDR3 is TGTGCCTGGACTTTAAAAGGGCTTGGTGAAAAACTGTTTTTT.